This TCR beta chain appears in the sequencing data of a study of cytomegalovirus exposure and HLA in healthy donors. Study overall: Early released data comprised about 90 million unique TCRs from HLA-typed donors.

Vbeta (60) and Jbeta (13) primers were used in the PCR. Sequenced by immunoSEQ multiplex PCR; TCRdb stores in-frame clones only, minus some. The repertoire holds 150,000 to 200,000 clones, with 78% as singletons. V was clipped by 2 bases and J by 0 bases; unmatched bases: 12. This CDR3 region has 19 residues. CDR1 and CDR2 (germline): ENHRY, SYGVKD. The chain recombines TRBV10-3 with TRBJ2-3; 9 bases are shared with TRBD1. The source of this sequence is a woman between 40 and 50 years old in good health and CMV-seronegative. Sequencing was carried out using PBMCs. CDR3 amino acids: CAISERGQGGASSTDTQYF. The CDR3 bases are TGTGCCATCAGTGAGAGGGGACAGGGAGGGGCGTCTAGCACAGATACGCAGTATTTT.